A selection of T cell receptor beta chains follows, all from one sample in a study of long-term antiretroviral therapy in people with HIV. Produced via immunoSEQ multiplex PCR; TCRdb's table is partial and in-frame only. This sample has 25,000 to 30,000 clones, with roughly 89% found just once. Sequenced here: unsorted PBMCs, sampled 0.4 years after starting antiretroviral therapy. These receptors were obtained from a man in his late teens or twenties with HIV. The CDR3 runs from the conserved cysteine through the conserved F or W.

>TRBJ1-3|TRBV21-1
CASSKAFGQVRPSSGNTIYF
>TRBJ1-3|TRBV6-1
CASSEGPGNTIYF
>TRBJ2-3|TRBV6-6
CASHEGGGFTDTQYF
>TRBJ2-1|TRBV13
CASSLRSMHVDEQFF
>TRBJ2-2|TRBV19
CASSLRVREPLFF
>TRBJ2-3|TRBV5-6
CASSLGDRTDTQYF
>TRBJ1-2|TRBV7-8
CASSLGGTWGYTF
>TRBJ2-1|TRBV18
CASSPSGTYNEQFF
>TRBJ2-1|TRBV19
CASSIRGADNEQFF
>TRBJ1-1|TRBV7-9
CASSFDRGTEAFF
>TRBJ2-6|TRBV7-2
CASRLTGGMGANVLTF
>TRBJ1-1|TRBV27
CASSLFSPGNTEAFF
>TRBJ1-2|TRBV7-2
CASSPGRTSSLYGYTF
>TRBJ2-3|TRBV14
CASSPDAGSHLRDTQYF
>TRBJ2-1|TRBV4-3
CASSLRGQGADEQFF
>TRBJ2-1|TRBV7-8
CASSLAGTGGHEQFF
>TRBJ2-3|TRBV7-2
CASSPTPRDTDTQYF
>TRBJ2-5|TRBV9
CASSTGLAATPGEAQYF
>TRBJ2-1|TRBV9
CASSVGGRQYNEQFF
>TRBJ1-1|TRBV6-1
CASSESQGLNTEAFF
>TRBJ1-1|TRBV6-6
CASSYVDRGTEAFF
>TRBJ1-4|TRBV9
CASSPGTGDEKLFF
>TRBJ2-3|TRBV27
CASSLRARGIMADTQYF
>TRBJ2-1|TRBV11-2
CASSLRGGVGVSSEQFF
>TRBJ1-1|TRBV5-6
CASSPTGRGTEAFF
>TRBJ2-7|TRBV29-1
CSALRGLSYEQYF
>TRBJ1-2|TRBV7-9
CASSFVRAEEDRGASGYTF
>TRBJ2-5|TRBV9
CASSPFVGARQETQYF